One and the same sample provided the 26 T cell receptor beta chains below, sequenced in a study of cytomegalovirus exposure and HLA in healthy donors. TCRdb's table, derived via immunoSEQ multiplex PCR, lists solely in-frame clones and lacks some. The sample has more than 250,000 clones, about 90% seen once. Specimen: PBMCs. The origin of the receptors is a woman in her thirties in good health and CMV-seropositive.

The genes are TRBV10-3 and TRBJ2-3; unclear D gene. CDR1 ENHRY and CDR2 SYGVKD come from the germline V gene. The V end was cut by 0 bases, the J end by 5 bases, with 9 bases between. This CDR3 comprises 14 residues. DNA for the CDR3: TGTGCCATCAGTGAGTCGTCGTTGGGAGATACGCAGTATTTT. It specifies CAISESSLGDTQYF.

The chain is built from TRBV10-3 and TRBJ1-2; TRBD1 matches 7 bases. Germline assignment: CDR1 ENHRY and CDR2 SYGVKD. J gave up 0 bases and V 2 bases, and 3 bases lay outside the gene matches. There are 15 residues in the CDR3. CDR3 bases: TGTGCCATCAGTGAGGCTCAGGGGGCTAACTATGGCTACACCTTC. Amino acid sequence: CAISEAQGANYGYTF.

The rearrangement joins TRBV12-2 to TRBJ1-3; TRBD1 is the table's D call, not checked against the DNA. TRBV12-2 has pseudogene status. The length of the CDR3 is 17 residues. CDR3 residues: CASRLARDRGSGNTIYF. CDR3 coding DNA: TGTGCAAGTCGCTTAGCGAGGGACAGGGGATCTGGAAACACCATATATTTT.

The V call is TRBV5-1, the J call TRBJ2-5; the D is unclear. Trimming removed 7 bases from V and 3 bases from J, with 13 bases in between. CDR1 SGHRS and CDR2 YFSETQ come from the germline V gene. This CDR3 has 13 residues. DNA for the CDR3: TGCGCCAGCGGGGTTGGTGGGGAAGAGACCCAGTACTTC. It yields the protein CASGVGGEETQYF. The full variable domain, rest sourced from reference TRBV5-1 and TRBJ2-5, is KAGVTQTPRYLIKTRGQQVTLSCSPISGHRSVSWYQQTPGQGLQFLFEYFSETQRNKGNFPGRFSGRQFSNSRSEMNVSTLELGDSALYLCASGVGGEETQYFGPGTRLLVL.

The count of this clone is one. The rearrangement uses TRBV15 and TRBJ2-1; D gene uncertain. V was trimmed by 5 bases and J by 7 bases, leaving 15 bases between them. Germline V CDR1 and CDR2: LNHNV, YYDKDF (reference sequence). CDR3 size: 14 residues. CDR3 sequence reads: CATSVIGRPNEQFF. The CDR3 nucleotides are TGTGCCACCAGCGTCATAGGCAGGCCGAATGAGCAGTTCTTC.

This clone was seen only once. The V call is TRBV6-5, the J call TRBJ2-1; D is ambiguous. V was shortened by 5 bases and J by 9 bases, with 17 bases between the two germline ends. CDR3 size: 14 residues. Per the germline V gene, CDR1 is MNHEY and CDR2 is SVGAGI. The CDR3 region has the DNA TGTGCCAGCAGTGACACAGTCCAACAACTTGAGCAGTTCTTC. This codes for CASSDTVQQLEQFF.

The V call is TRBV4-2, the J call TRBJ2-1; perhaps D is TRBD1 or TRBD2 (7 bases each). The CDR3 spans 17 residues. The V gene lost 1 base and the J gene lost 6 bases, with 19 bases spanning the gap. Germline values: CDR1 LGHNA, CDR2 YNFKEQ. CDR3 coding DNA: TGTGCCAGCAGCCAAGTTCCAGGGGGGGCGGTGGTCAATGAGCAGTTCTTC. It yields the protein CASSQVPGGAVVNEQFF.

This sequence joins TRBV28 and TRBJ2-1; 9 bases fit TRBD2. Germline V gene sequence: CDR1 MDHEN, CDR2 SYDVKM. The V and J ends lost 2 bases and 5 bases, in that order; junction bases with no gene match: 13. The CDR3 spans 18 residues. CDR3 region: CASSLGGWGLAKDNEQFF. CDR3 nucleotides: TGTGCCAGCAGTTTAGGTGGATGGGGACTAGCTAAAGACAATGAGCAGTTCTTC.

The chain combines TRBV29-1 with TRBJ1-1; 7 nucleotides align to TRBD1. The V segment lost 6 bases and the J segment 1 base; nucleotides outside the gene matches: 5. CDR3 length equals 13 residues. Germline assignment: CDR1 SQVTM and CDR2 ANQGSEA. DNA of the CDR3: TGCAGCGTCGCGGGACAGCCGAACACTGAAGCTTTCTTT. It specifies CSVAGQPNTEAFF.

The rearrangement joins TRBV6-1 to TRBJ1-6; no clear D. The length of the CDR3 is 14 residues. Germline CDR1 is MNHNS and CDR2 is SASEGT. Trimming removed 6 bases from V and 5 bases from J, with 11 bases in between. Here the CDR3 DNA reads TGTGCCAGCAGAATTCGGGCCGATAATTCACCCCTCCACTTT. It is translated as CASRIRADNSPLHF.

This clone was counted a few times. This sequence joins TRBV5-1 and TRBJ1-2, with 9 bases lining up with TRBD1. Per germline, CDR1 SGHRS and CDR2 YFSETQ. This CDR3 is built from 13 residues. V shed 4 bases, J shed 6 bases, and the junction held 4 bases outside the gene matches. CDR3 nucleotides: TGCGCCAGCAGCCCTGGGACAGGGAATGGCTACACCTTC. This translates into CASSPGTGNGYTF.

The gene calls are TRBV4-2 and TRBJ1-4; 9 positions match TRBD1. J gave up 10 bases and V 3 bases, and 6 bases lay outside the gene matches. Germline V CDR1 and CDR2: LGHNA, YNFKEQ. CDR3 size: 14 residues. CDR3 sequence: CASSQGPGQGKLFF. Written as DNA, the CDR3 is TGTGCCAGCAGCCAGGGACCGGGACAGGGAAAACTGTTTTTT.

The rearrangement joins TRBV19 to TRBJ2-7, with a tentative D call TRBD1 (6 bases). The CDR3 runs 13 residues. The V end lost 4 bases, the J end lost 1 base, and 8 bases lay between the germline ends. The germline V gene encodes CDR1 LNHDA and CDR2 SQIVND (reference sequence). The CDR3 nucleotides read TGTGCCAGTAGTAGGACAGTGTCCTACGAGCAGTACTTC. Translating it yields CASSRTVSYEQYF. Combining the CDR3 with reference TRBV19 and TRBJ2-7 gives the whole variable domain DGGITQSPKYLFRKEGQNVTLSCEQNLNHDAMYWYRQDPGQGLRLIYYSQIVNDFQKGDIAEGYSVSREKKESFPLTVTSAQKNPTAFYLCASSRTVSYEQYFGPGTRLTVT.

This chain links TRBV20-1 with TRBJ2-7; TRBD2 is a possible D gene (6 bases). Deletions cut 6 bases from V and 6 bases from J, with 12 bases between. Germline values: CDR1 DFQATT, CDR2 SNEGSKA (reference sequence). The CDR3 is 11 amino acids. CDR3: CSAPDGSEQYF. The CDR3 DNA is TGCAGTGCCCCAGACGGGAGCGAGCAGTACTTC.

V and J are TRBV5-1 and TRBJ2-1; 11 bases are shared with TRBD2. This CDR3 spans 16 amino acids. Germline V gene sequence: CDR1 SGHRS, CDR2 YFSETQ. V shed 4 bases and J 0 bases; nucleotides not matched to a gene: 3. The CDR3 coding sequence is TGCGCCAGCAGCCCCACTAGCGGGAGCTCCTACAATGAGCAGTTCTTC. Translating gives CASSPTSGSSYNEQFF. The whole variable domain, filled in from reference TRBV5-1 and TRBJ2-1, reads KAGVTQTPRYLIKTRGQQVTLSCSPISGHRSVSWYQQTPGQGLQFLFEYFSETQRNKGNFPGRFSGRQFSNSRSEMNVSTLELGDSALYLCASSPTSGSSYNEQFFGPGTRLTVL.

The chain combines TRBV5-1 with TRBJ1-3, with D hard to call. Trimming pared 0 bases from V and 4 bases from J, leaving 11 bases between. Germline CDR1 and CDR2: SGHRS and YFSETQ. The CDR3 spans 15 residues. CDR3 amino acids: CASSLGFPAGNTIYF. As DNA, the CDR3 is TGCGCCAGCAGCTTGGGGTTCCCGGCGGGAAACACCATATATTTT.

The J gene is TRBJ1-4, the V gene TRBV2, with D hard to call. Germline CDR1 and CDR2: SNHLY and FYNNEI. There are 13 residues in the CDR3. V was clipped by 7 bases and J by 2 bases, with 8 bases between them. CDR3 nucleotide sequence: TGTGCCAGCAAAGGTGTGACTAATGAAAAACTGTTTTTT. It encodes CASKGVTNEKLFF.

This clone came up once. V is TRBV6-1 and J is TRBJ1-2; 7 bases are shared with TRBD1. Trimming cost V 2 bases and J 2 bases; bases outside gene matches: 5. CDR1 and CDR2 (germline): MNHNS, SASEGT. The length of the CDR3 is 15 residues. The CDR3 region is CASSEYWTGNYGYTF. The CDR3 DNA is TGTGCCAGCAGTGAATACTGGACAGGCAACTATGGCTACACCTTC.

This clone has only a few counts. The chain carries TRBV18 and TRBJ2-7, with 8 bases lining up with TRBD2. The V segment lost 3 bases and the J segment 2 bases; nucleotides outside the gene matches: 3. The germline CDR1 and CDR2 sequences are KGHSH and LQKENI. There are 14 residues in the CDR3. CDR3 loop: CASSPGGGPYEQYF. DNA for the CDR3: TGTGCCAGCTCACCCGGGGGGGGCCCCTACGAGCAGTACTTC.

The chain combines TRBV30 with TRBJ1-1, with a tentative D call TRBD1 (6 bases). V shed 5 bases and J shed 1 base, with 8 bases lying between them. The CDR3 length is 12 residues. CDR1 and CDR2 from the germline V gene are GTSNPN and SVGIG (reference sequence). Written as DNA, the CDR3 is TGTGCCTGGGGACAGAAGAACACTGAAGCTTTCTTT. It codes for CAWGQKNTEAFF.

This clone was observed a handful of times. The CDR3 region is CASRPTRTSTGELFF. The CDR3 bases are TGTGCCAGCAGGCCCACTCGGACGAGCACCGGGGAGCTGTTTTTT. This chain uses TRBV6-5 with TRBJ2-2; no definite D call. Germline values: CDR1 MNHEY, CDR2 SVGAGI. The CDR3 contains 15 residues. The V and J ends lost 6 bases and 4 bases respectively, with 15 bases between them.

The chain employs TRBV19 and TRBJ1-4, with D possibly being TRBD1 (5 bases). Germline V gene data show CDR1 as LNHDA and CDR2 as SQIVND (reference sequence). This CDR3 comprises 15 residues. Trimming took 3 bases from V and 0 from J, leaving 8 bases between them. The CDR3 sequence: CASSIQGSTNEKLFF. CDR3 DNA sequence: TGTGCCAGTAGTATCCAGGGCTCAACTAATGAAAAACTGTTTTTT.

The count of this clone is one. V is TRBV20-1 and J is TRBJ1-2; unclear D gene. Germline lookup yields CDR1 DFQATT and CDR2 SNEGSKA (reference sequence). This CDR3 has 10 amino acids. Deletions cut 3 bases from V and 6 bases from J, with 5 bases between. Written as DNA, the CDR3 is TGCAGTGCTAGGAGGGATGGCTACACCTTC. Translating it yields CSARRDGYTF.

The CDR3 sequence: CASSLNREVGYTF. Here the CDR3 DNA reads TGCGCCAGCAGCTTGAACAGAGAAGTTGGCTACACCTTC. J is TRBJ1-2 and V is TRBV5-1; unclear D gene. V was pared by 1 base and J by 7 bases, with 11 bases between. Germline V gene data show CDR1 as SGHRS and CDR2 as YFSETQ. This CDR3 contains 13 residues.

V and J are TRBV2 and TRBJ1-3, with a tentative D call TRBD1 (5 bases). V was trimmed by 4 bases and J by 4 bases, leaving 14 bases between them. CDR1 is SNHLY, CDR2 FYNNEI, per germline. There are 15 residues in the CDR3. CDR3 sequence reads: CASSGGSFPGNTIYF. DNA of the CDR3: TGTGCCAGCAGTGGGGGCTCTTTCCCGGGAAACACCATATATTTT.

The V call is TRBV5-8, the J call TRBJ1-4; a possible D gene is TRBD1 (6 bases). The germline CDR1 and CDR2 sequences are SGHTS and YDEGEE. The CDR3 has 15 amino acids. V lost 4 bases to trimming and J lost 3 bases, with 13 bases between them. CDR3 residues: CASSLGASPNEKLFF. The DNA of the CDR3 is TGTGCCAGCAGCCTGGGGGCCTCACCTAATGAAAAACTGTTTTTT. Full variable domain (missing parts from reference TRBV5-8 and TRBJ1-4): EAGVTQSPTHLIKTRGQQATLRCSPISGHTSVYWYQQALGLGLQFLLWYDEGEERNRGNFPPRFSGRQFPNYSSELNVNALELEDSALYLCASSLGASPNEKLFFGSGTQLSVL.